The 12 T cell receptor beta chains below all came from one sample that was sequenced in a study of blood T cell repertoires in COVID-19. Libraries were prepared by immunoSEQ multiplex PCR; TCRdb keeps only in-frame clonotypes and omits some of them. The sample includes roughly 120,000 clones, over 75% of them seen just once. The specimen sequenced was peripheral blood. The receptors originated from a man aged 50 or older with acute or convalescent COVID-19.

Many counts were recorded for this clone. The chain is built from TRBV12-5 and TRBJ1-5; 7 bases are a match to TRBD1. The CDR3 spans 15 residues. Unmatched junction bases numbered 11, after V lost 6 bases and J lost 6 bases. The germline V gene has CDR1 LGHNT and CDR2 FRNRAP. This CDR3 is CASGTDREFGQPQHF. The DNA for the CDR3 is TGTGCTAGTGGAACTGACAGGGAGTTTGGTCAGCCCCAGCATTTT.

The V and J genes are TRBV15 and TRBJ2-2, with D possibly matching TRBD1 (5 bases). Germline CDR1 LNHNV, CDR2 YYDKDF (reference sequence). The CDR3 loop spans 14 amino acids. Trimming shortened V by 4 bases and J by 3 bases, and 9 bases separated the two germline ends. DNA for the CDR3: TGTGCCACCAGCACCTCCAGGGACACCGGGGAGCTGTTTTTT. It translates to CATSTSRDTGELFF.

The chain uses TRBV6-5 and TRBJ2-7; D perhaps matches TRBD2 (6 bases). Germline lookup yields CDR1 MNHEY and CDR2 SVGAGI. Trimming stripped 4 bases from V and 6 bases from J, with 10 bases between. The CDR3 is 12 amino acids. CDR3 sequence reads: CASSSVGGEQYF. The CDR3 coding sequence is TGTGCCAGCAGTTCCGTGGGAGGCGAGCAGTACTTC.

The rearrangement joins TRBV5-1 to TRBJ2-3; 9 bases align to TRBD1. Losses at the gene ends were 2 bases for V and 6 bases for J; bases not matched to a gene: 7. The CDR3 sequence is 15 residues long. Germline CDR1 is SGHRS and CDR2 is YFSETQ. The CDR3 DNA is TGCGCCAGCAGCTTCGCGGACAGGGGATGGGATACGCAGTATTTT. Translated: CASSFADRGWDTQYF.

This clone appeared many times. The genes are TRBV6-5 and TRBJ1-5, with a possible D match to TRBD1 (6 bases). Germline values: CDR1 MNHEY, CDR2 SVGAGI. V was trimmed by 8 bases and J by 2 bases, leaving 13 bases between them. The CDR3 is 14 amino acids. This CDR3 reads CASFVSGGNQPQHF. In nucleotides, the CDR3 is TGTGCCAGCTTTGTTTCAGGGGGCAATCAGCCCCAGCATTTT.

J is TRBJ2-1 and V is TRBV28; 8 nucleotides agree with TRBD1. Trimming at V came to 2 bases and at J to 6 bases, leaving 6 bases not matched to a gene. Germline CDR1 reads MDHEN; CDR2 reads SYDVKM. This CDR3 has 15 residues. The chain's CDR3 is CASSLVAGGFNEQFF. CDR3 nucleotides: TGTGCCAGCAGTTTAGTGGCAGGGGGCTTCAATGAGCAGTTCTTC. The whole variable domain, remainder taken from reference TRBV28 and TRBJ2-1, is DVKVTQSSRYLVKRTGEKVFLECVQDMDHENMFWYRQDPGLGLRLIYFSYDVKMKEKGDIPEGYSVSREKKERFSLILESASTNQTSMYLCASSLVAGGFNEQFFGPGTRLTVL.

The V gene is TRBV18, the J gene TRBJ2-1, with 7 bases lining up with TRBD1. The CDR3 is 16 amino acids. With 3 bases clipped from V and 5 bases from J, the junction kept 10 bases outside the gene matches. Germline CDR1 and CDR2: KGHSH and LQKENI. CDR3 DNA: TGTGCCAGCTCACCTTCCTGGACAGGTGGGAACAATGAGCAGTTCTTC. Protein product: CASSPSWTGGNNEQFF.

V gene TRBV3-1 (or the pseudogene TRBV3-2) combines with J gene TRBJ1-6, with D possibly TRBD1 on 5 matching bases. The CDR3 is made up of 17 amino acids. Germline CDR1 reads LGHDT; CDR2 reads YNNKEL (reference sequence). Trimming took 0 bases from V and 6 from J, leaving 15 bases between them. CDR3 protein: CASSQDGSGGINSPLHF. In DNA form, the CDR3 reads TGTGCCAGCAGCCAAGATGGTAGTGGGGGGATTAATTCACCCCTCCACTTT.

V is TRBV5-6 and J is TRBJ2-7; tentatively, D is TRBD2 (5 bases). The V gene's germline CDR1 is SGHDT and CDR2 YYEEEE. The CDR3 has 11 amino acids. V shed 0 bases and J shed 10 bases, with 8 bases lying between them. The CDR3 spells CASSLERVQYF. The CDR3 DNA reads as TGTGCCAGCAGCTTGGAGAGGGTTCAGTACTTC.

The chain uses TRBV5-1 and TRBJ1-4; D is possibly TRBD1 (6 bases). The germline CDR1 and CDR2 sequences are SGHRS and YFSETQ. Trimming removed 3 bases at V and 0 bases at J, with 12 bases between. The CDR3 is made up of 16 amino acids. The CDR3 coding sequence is TGCGCCAGCAGCTCAGGCCGGACAGCAACTAATGAAAAACTGTTTTTT. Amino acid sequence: CASSSGRTATNEKLFF.

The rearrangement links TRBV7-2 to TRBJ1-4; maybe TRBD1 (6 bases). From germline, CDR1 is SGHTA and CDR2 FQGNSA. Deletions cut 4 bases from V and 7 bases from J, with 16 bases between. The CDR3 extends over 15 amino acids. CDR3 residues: CASSSGQLQGEKLFF. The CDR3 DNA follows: TGTGCCAGCAGCTCCGGACAGCTCCAGGGTGAAAAACTGTTTTTT.

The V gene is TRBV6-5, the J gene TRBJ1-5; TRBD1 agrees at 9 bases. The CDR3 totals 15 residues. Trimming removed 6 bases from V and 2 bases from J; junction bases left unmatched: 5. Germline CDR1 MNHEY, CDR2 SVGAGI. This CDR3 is CASSRTGEGNQPQHF. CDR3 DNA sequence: TGTGCCAGCAGCCGGACAGGGGAGGGCAATCAGCCCCAGCATTTT.